This T cell receptor beta chain was obtained from a study of blood T cells in healthy people across ages. Study conclusions and caveats: Unsorted PBMC material precluded a definitive naive versus antigen-experienced comparison.

Next came a second PCR, run for about 7 to 12 cycles, which used a sample-barcoded 5' primer along with a J-beta primer mix. Every molecule of cDNA carried a tag from a template-switch adaptor with 12 random nucleotides. TCRdb recomputed calls from the 5' RACE reads with MiXCR, one row per CDR3 protein. The sample includes approximately 810,000 distinct CDR3 sequences, 35% to 40% of them seen just once. Trimming took 5 bases from V and 8 from J; bases not matched to a gene: 9. Germline V gene data show CDR1 as SGHTA and CDR2 as FQGNSA. There are 15 residues in the CDR3. A note on this clonotype: As yet, its antigen is unknown.

Isolation recovered at least 6.5 million PBMCs from every sample. This clonotype was obtained from a man younger than 35 in good health. The chain is built from TRBV7-2 and TRBJ1-4; 9 bases align to TRBD1. The sample comprised blood. The CDR3 coding sequence is TGTGCCAGCAGCCCTGCGGGACAGGGAGGCGAAAAACTGTTTTTT. Residues: CASSPAGQGGEKLFF.